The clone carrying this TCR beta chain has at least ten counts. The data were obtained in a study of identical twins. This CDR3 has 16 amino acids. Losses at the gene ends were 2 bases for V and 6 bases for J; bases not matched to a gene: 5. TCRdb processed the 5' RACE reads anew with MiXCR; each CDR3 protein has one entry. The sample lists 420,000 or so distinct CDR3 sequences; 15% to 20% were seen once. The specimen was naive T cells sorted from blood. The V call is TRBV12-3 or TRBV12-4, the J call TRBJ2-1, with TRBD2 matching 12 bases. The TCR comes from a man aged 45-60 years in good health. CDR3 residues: CASSLSMTSGGNEQFF. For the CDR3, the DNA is TGTGCCAGCAGTTTATCGATGACTAGCGGGGGCAATGAGCAGTTCTTC.